A single sample is the source of the 17 T cell receptor beta chains below, sequenced in a study of PD-1 blockade in classical Hodgkin lymphoma (dated by TCRdb to 2018 to 2021). Receptors were amplified or captured by the immunoSEQ multiplex PCR assay. This immuneACCESS table, as held by TCRdb, lists in-frame sequences with V and J called but not all clones. Of the missing ones, under half trace to an unresolved V gene in checked studies; the others have no known cause. The sample table shows 90,000 to 130,000 clones, and 70% to 90% are seen once. Of the sample, around 20% is held by the ten largest clones. Interpreted using the paper, the time point label stands for: cycle 2 day 1 (C2D1) of nivolumab. All trial patients had relapsed after autologous stem cell transplantation, with cohorts A, B and C differing in prior brentuximab vedotin exposure. Sequencing used peripheral blood mononuclear cells (PBMCs), obtained before the second cycle of nivolumab. All receptors come from a human donor with classical Hodgkin lymphoma.

The J gene is TRBJ2-7, the V gene TRBV11-2; TRBD1 agrees at 9 bases. V was clipped by 5 bases and J by 3 bases; unmatched bases: 8. This CDR3 region has 15 residues. Germline-derived CDR1 and CDR2 are SGHAT and FQNNGV. The CDR3 region has the DNA TGTGCCAGCAGCCCAGGGGGGACAGGGCACTACGAGCAGTACTTC. Translated: CASSPGGTGHYEQYF.

V gene TRBV29-1 combines with J gene TRBJ2-5; D perhaps matches TRBD1 (5 bases). CDR3 size: 12 residues. Germline values: CDR1 SQVTM, CDR2 ANQGSEA. V lost 4 bases to trimming and J lost 3 bases, with 9 bases between them. The CDR3 is CSVAQGKETQYF. The DNA of the CDR3 is TGCAGCGTTGCCCAGGGCAAAGAGACCCAGTACTTC. Full variable domain (missing parts from reference TRBV29-1 and TRBJ2-5): SAVISQKPSRDICQRGTSLTIQCQVDSQVTMMFWYRQQPGQSLTLIATANQGSEATYESGFVIDKFPISRPNLTFSTLTVSNMSPEDSSIYLCSVAQGKETQYFGPGTRLLVL.

The V and J genes are TRBV14 and TRBJ2-2; D remains ambiguous. Germline-derived CDR1 and CDR2 are SGHDN and FVKESK. V lost 4 bases, J lost 1 base, and 7 bases lay in between. This CDR3 has 14 amino acids. CDR3 coding DNA: TGTGCCAGCAGCCGCTCACGGAACACCGGGGAGCTGTTTTTT. Encoded protein: CASSRSRNTGELFF.

The chain couples TRBV5-6 to TRBJ2-2; D is possibly TRBD1 (5 bases). Trimming pared 2 bases from V and 5 bases from J, leaving 7 bases between. This CDR3 is 13 amino acids long. Germline CDR1 and CDR2: SGHDT and YYEEEE. In DNA, the CDR3 is TGTGCCAGCAGCTTCTCAGGGACCGGGGAGCTGTTTTTT. This encodes CASSFSGTGELFF. Based on the CDR3 plus reference TRBV5-6 and TRBJ2-2, the full variable domain is DAGVTQSPTHLIKTRGQQVTLRCSPKSGHDTVSWYQQALGQGPQFIFQYYEEEERQRGNFPDRFSGHQFPNYSSELNVNALLLGDSALYLCASSFSGTGELFFGEGSRLTVL.

This clone has only a few counts. This chain uses TRBV28 with TRBJ1-5; 8 bases line up with TRBD1. The junction had 4 bases not matched to a gene; V was cut back by 3 bases and J by 3 bases. The CDR3 has 15 residues. CDR1 is MDHEN, CDR2 SYDVKM, per germline. CDR3 in amino acids: CASSLRQGNNQPQHF. The CDR3 DNA reads as TGTGCCAGCAGTTTGAGACAGGGGAACAATCAGCCCCAGCATTTT.

V and J are TRBV5-8 and TRBJ2-7; D tentatively reads TRBD1 or TRBD2 (5 bases each). V lost 4 bases and J lost 6, with 20 bases in between. Germline V gene sequence: CDR1 SGHTS, CDR2 YDEGEE. The CDR3 sequence is 15 residues long. CDR3 coding DNA: TGTGCCAGCAGCGAGGACTTGAGGCCGACAGCCGAGCAGTACTTC. It specifies CASSEDLRPTAEQYF.

This clone has just one count. The rearrangement uses TRBV4-2 and TRBJ2-7, with 11 bases fitting TRBD2. The length of the CDR3 is 16 residues. Per the germline V gene, CDR1 is LGHNA and CDR2 is YNFKEQ. Germline trimming cut 2 bases from V and 0 bases from J; bases unmatched to any gene: 3. CDR3: CASSQFTSGSSYEQYF. CDR3 DNA sequence: TGTGCCAGCAGCCAATTTACTAGCGGGAGCTCCTACGAGCAGTACTTC.

Details on this clone: One end of the junction fails to match germline, which may point to a read error. This sequence joins TRBV5-4 and TRBJ2-7; the match to TRBD2 covers 10 bases. This CDR3 comprises 13 residues. Germline CDR1 and CDR2: SGHNT and YYREEE (reference sequence). CDR3: CASSQDIGLADHF. CDR3 DNA: TGCGCCAGCAGCCAAGATATCGGACTAGCGGACCACTTC.

This clone was counted a single time. The V gene is TRBV5-4, the J gene TRBJ2-6; no reliable D call. From germline, CDR1 is SGHNT and CDR2 YYREEE (reference sequence). Deletions cut 0 bases from V and 2 bases from J, with 9 bases between. The CDR3 covers 16 residues. CDR3 sequence reads: CASSLGRVTGANVLTF. In DNA, the CDR3 is TGTGCCAGCAGCTTGGGCCGTGTGACTGGGGCCAACGTCCTGACTTTC.

The CDR3 nucleotides read TGCAGTGCTAGAGATCTAAGGGAGCAGTACTTC. Protein product: CSARDLREQYF. The V gene is TRBV20-1, the J gene TRBJ2-7; D not resolved. From germline, CDR1 is DFQATT and CDR2 SNEGSKA (reference sequence). The germline V and J ends were trimmed by 0 bases and 7 bases, with 7 bases remaining between them. The CDR3 contains 11 residues.

This clone turned up a few times. The gene calls are TRBV4-1 and TRBJ2-6; maybe TRBD1 (5 bases). Germline-derived CDR1 and CDR2 are MGHRA and YSYEKL. Trimming stripped 2 bases from V and 3 bases from J, with 8 bases between. The CDR3 spans 15 residues. In DNA, the CDR3 is TGCGCCAGCAGCCAACAGGGCTTTGGGGCCAACGTCCTGACTTTC. Translated, it gives CASSQQGFGANVLTF.

The rearrangement uses TRBV15 and TRBJ1-2, with a weak D call TRBD1 (5 bases). CDR1 is LNHNV, CDR2 YYDKDF, per germline (reference sequence). Between the trimmed V and J ends, which lost 0 bases and 7 bases, there was a span of 15 bases. There are 15 residues in the CDR3. DNA for the CDR3: TGTGCCACCAGCAGAGATAAGACCCTCGGGGGTGGCTACACCTTC. Translated: CATSRDKTLGGGYTF. The full variable domain, rest sourced from reference TRBV15 and TRBJ1-2, is DAMVIQNPRYQVTQFGKPVTLSCSQTLNHNVMYWYQQKSSQAPKLLFHYYDKDFNNEADTPDNFQSRRPNTSFCFLDIRSPGLGDTAMYLCATSRDKTLGGGYTFGSGTRLTVV.

The chain combines TRBV6-6 with TRBJ2-7; no clear D. CDR1 is MNHNY and CDR2 is SVGAGI in the germline V gene (reference sequence). CDR3 size: 11 residues. The V end was cut by 7 bases, the J end by 1 base, with 5 bases between. CDR3 DNA: TGTGCCAGCATGAGATCCTACGAGCAGTACTTC. It yields the protein CASMRSYEQYF.

V and J are TRBV6-5 and TRBJ2-7; D remains unclear. The CDR3 loop spans 10 amino acids. Germline V CDR1 and CDR2: MNHEY, SVGAGI. V was trimmed by 6 bases and J by 5 bases, leaving 5 bases between them. CDR3 coding DNA: TGTGCCAGCAGCGATAACGAGCAGTACTTC. This translates into CASSDNEQYF.

The CDR3 sequence is CASTMMGNTEAFF. CDR3 in DNA: TGTGCCAGCACCATGATGGGGAACACTGAAGCTTTCTTT. The chain has TRBV6-6 and TRBJ1-1; D uncertain. Trimming left V 7 bases short and J 1 base short, with 10 bases between. CDR3 length: 13 residues. Germline V gives CDR1 MNHNY, CDR2 SVGAGI (reference sequence).

This clone was counted between two and nine times. CDR3 loop: CAWSPLGGLNTEAFF. The CDR3, as DNA: TGTGCCTGGAGTCCTCTAGGCGGACTAAACACTGAAGCTTTCTTT. The rearrangement links TRBV30 to TRBJ1-1; the D is unclear. Between the trimmed V and J ends, which lost 2 bases and 2 bases, there was a span of 15 bases. This CDR3 is built from 15 residues. In germline, CDR1 is GTSNPN, CDR2 SVGIG (reference sequence). The full variable domain, rest sourced from reference TRBV30 and TRBJ1-1, is SQTIHQWPATLVQPVGSPLSLECTVEGTSNPNLYWYRQAAGRGLQLLFYSVGIGQISSEVPQNLSASRPQDRQFILSSKKLLLSDSGFYLCAWSPLGGLNTEAFFGQGTRLTVV.

The rearrangement joins TRBV28 to TRBJ1-5; D is unclear. The V and J ends lost 4 bases and 5 bases respectively, with 12 bases between them. Germline V gives CDR1 MDHEN, CDR2 SYDVKM. The CDR3 is made up of 14 amino acids. The CDR3 spells CASSYPLGDQPQHF. CDR3 bases: TGTGCCAGCAGTTACCCTCTCGGGGATCAGCCCCAGCATTTT.